Listed here are 29 T cell receptor beta chains from one sample, sequenced in a study of CD8 T cells in Susac syndrome. cDNA came from approximately 0.5 to 1 ug RNA primed by random hexamers. TCRdb recomputed calls from the immunoSEQ multiplex PCR reads with MiXCR, one row per CDR3 protein. The sample holds 160,000 or so distinct CDR3 sequences; roughly 94% are singletons and the top ten take about 0.095%. The sample was CD4+ T cells from PBMCs. Every receptor here comes from a human donor with multiple sclerosis.

The chain recombines TRBV6-1 with TRBJ2-7; tentative D call: TRBD2 (6 bases). The CDR3 covers 12 residues. Germline V gene data show CDR1 as MNHNS and CDR2 as SASEGT. V lost 11 bases and J lost 3, with 14 bases in between. The CDR3 region is CAAGGEIYEQYF. The CDR3 region has the DNA TGTGCCGCAGGCGGGGAGATCTACGAGCAGTACTTC.

The V and J genes are TRBV3-1 and TRBJ2-1; no clear D gene. CDR3 size: 13 residues. The germline gives CDR1 LGHDT, CDR2 YNNKEL (reference sequence). Deletions cut 0 bases from V and 9 bases from J, with 9 bases between. In DNA, the CDR3 is TGTGCCAGCAGCCAAGATTGGAGCTCTGAGCAGTTCTTC. Its protein product is CASSQDWSSEQFF.

V gene TRBV27 combines with J gene TRBJ2-1; the D gene could be TRBD1 or TRBD2 (6 bases each). This CDR3 region has 12 residues. Germline loops: CDR1 MNHEY, CDR2 SMNVEV (reference sequence). V gave up 5 bases and J gave up 8 bases, with 10 bases separating them. The CDR3, as DNA: TGTGCCAGCAGTGGGGGGCTCGATGAGCAGTTCTTC. It translates to CASSGGLDEQFF.

The chain has TRBV19 and TRBJ1-1, with D unresolved. The ends were cut back, 8 bases at V and 4 bases at J, with 14 bases in the middle. In germline, CDR1 is LNHDA, CDR2 SQIVND (reference sequence). CDR3 length equals 13 residues. DNA for the CDR3: TGTGCCAGTGGGGAGGACTTTACCACTGAAGCTTTCTTT. Translating it yields CASGEDFTTEAFF.

This rearrangement joins TRBV19 to TRBJ2-7; 7 bases line up with TRBD1. CDR1 is LNHDA and CDR2 is SQIVND in the germline V gene (reference sequence). Unmatched junction bases numbered 11, after V lost 5 bases and J lost 7 bases. This CDR3 has 14 amino acids. The CDR3 DNA reads TGTGCCAGTAGTCCAAGGACAGGCTCAAGGGAGCAGTACTTC. The encoded protein is CASSPRTGSREQYF.

The V gene is TRBV28, the J gene TRBJ2-7; D is undetermined. The V gene's germline CDR1 is MDHEN and CDR2 SYDVKM. The germline V and J ends were trimmed by 5 bases and 1 base, with 9 bases remaining between them. The CDR3 sequence is 13 residues long. CDR3: CASSRQSSYEQYF. The CDR3 DNA reads TGTGCCAGCAGTCGGCAGTCTTCCTACGAGCAGTACTTC.

The chain links TRBV7-8 to TRBJ2-7; D unresolved. Germline CDR1 is SGHVS and CDR2 is FQNEAQ. Trimming shortened V by 8 bases and J by 7 bases, and 9 bases separated the two germline ends. The CDR3 runs to 10 residues. The CDR3 DNA reads as TGTGCCAGCGGGTACTGGGAGCAGTACTTC. This sequence encodes CASGYWEQYF.

This clonotype appeared once. The genes are TRBV30 and TRBJ2-3; the D gene is possibly TRBD1 (7 bases). This CDR3 comprises 13 residues. V lost 5 bases, J lost 2 bases, and 11 bases lay in between. Per the germline V gene, CDR1 is GTSNPN and CDR2 is SVGIG (reference sequence). The CDR3 sequence is CAWGGTVTDTQYF. The CDR3, as DNA: TGTGCCTGGGGCGGGACAGTCACAGATACGCAGTATTTT. Full variable domain (remainder filled in from reference TRBV30 and TRBJ2-3): SQTIHQWPATLVQPVGSPLSLECTVEGTSNPNLYWYRQAAGRGLQLLFYSVGIGQISSEVPQNLSASRPQDRQFILSSKKLLLSDSGFYLCAWGGTVTDTQYFGPGTRLTVL.

The chain has TRBV6-1 and TRBJ2-5, with D possibly being TRBD1 or TRBD2 (5 bases each). With 6 bases removed from V and 5 bases from J, the gap between germline ends came to 7 bases. The CDR3 consists of 11 residues. Germline CDR1 is MNHNS and CDR2 is SASEGT. CDR3 in amino acids: CASRWGETQYF. The DNA for the CDR3 is TGTGCCAGCAGGTGGGGGGAGACCCAGTACTTC.

CDR3 coding DNA: TGCGCCAGCAGCCAAGATCAGGGGATAAGGGAAGCTTTCTTT. Translating it yields CASSQDQGIREAFF. This chain links TRBV4-3 with TRBJ1-1, with D possibly matching TRBD1 (6 bases). V lost 0 bases to trimming and J lost 8 bases, with 13 bases between them. Germline V gene lookup returns CDR1 LGHNA and CDR2 YSLEER. The CDR3 extends over 14 amino acids.

This clonotype has just one count. V usage is TRBV7-2 and J usage is TRBJ1-5; D is unclear. Trimming pared 5 bases from V and 3 bases from J, leaving 8 bases between. The CDR3 contains 13 residues. The germline gives CDR1 SGHTA, CDR2 FQGNSA. CDR3 protein: CASSPSDNQPQHF. CDR3 nucleotide sequence: TGTGCCAGCAGCCCGTCGGACAATCAGCCCCAGCATTTT.

The V call is TRBV10-3, the J call TRBJ2-3; TRBD2 aligns across 9 bases. The CDR3 loop spans 13 amino acids. CDR1 is ENHRY, CDR2 SYGVKD, per germline. V lost 10 bases and J lost 5; bases outside the gene matches: 7. CDR3 amino acids: CATAIAGEDTQYF. In DNA form, the CDR3 reads TGTGCCACCGCGATAGCGGGAGAAGATACGCAGTATTTT.

This clonotype was found a few times. CDR3 bases: TGTGCCTGGAGCCGGAATCAGGGACAGGGCATGACACAGTACTTC. It yields the protein CAWSRNQGQGMTQYF. The chain employs TRBV30 and TRBJ2-4; 9 bases agree with TRBD1. CDR1 and CDR2 from the germline V gene are GTSNPN and SVGIG (reference sequence). The CDR3 has 15 residues. Unmatched junction bases numbered 16, after V lost 3 bases and J lost 13 bases.

The chain employs TRBV9 and TRBJ1-1; 10 bases line up with TRBD1. CDR3 length: 13 amino acids. The J segment lost 9 bases and the V segment lost 2 bases, leaving 4 bases of the junction unmatched. Germline lookup yields CDR1 SGDLS and CDR2 YYNGEE. CDR3 protein: CASSVRTGGKAFF. CDR3 DNA sequence: TGTGCCAGCAGCGTCAGGACAGGGGGTAAAGCTTTCTTT.

The chain combines TRBV19 with TRBJ2-1; TRBD1 might be the D (5 bases). The CDR3 covers 15 residues. Germline V gene data show CDR1 as LNHDA and CDR2 as SQIVND (reference sequence). Trimming shortened V by 5 bases and J by 4 bases, and 15 bases separated the two germline ends. CDR3 in amino acids: CASSPAGQVYNEQFF. The CDR3 bases are TGTGCCAGTAGTCCCGCAGGGCAGGTATACAATGAGCAGTTCTTC.

The V call is TRBV6-5, the J call TRBJ1-1; perhaps TRBD1 as D (5 bases). The CDR3 consists of 15 residues. Germline assignment: CDR1 MNHEY and CDR2 SVGAGI. The V end lost 4 bases, the J end lost 0 bases, and 12 bases lay between the germline ends. CDR3 bases: TGTGCCAGCAGTTTGGGGGGGGACTTGAACACTGAAGCTTTCTTT. Residues: CASSLGGDLNTEAFF.

This chain joins TRBV7-2 and TRBJ2-5; 9 bases agree with TRBD2. This CDR3 region has 16 residues. With V trimmed by 5 bases and J by 4 bases, 11 bases remained unmatched. CDR1 is SGHTA and CDR2 is FQGNSA in the germline V gene. CDR3 loop: CASSQTSGGGGETQYF. The CDR3 DNA follows: TGTGCCAGCAGCCAGACTAGCGGAGGAGGGGGAGAGACCCAGTACTTC.

This clonotype came up a few times. The chain recombines TRBV27 with TRBJ2-7, with no clear D. The germline V gene has CDR1 MNHEY and CDR2 SMNVEV (reference sequence). The V gene lost 5 bases and the J gene lost 1 base, with 3 bases spanning the gap. The length of the CDR3 is 11 residues. For the CDR3, the DNA is TGTGCCAGCAGTCGTTCCTACGAGCAGTACTTC. This encodes CASSRSYEQYF.

The chain is built from TRBV29-1 and TRBJ2-5, with unresolved D. V was cut by 4 bases and J by 1 base, with 10 bases left in between. The CDR3 extends over 13 amino acids. Germline CDR1 and CDR2: SQVTM and ANQGSEA. The CDR3 DNA is TGCAGCGTTGCCTCGGAGACCCAAGAGACCCAGTACTTC. Its translation is CSVASETQETQYF.

V and J are TRBV18 and TRBJ2-5, with D tentatively TRBD2 (6 bases). The germline V gene encodes CDR1 KGHSH and CDR2 LQKENI. The CDR3 is 15 residues long. The V end was cut by 0 bases, the J end by 4 bases, with 12 bases between. CDR3 coding DNA: TGTGCCAGCTCACCACCGGAGGGGCCGGGAGAGACCCAGTACTTC. Protein: CASSPPEGPGETQYF.

V is TRBV24-1 and J is TRBJ1-5; D might be TRBD1 (6 bases). The ends were cut back, 8 bases at V and 5 bases at J, with 18 bases in the middle. CDR3 length equals 15 residues. CDR1 is KGHDR, CDR2 SFDVKD, per germline. In nucleotides, the CDR3 is TGTGCCACCAAGGCCAATCACAGGGATTATCAGCCCCAGCATTTT. Translating it yields CATKANHRDYQPQHF.

V gene TRBV24-1 combines with J gene TRBJ2-1; no firm D call. The V gene's germline CDR1 is KGHDR and CDR2 SFDVKD. The V end lost 2 bases, the J end lost 0 bases, and 10 bases lay between the germline ends. The CDR3 covers 16 residues. CDR3 coding DNA: TGTGCCACCAGTGATTATTCCCCAGGCTCCTACAATGAGCAGTTCTTC. Translating gives CATSDYSPGSYNEQFF.

The chain combines TRBV5-4 with TRBJ2-3; D gene uncertain. Per the germline V gene, CDR1 is SGHNT and CDR2 is YYREEE (reference sequence). This CDR3 comprises 14 residues. Trimming took 7 bases from V and 1 from J, leaving 13 bases between them. CDR3: CASSMLGRTDTQYF. The CDR3 bases are TGTGCCAGCTCTATGCTTGGCCGCACAGATACGCAGTATTTT.

The rearrangement links TRBV5-1 to TRBJ2-3; D remains unclear. V shed 0 bases and J shed 7 bases, with 9 bases lying between them. Looked up from germline, CDR1 is SGHRS and CDR2 is YFSETQ. CDR3 length equals 13 residues. CDR3 amino acids: CASSLAGENTQYF. CDR3 DNA sequence: TGCGCCAGCAGCTTGGCCGGAGAGAATACGCAGTATTTT. The variable domain in full, with the rest retrieved from reference TRBV5-1 and TRBJ2-3, is KAGVTQTPRYLIKTRGQQVTLSCSPISGHRSVSWYQQTPGQGLQFLFEYFSETQRNKGNFPGRFSGRQFSNSRSEMNVSTLELGDSALYLCASSLAGENTQYFGPGTRLTVL.

The gene calls are TRBV3-1 and TRBJ1-5; D not certain. V shed 4 bases and J shed 7 bases, with 8 bases lying between them. CDR1 and CDR2 (germline): LGHDT, YNNKEL (reference sequence). There are 12 residues in the CDR3. The CDR3 loop is CASSRLGQPQHF. The DNA for the CDR3 is TGTGCCAGCAGCCGTCTCGGGCAGCCCCAGCATTTT.

The CDR3 reads CAWTPSAEAFF. The CDR3 bases are TGTGCCTGGACACCGAGCGCTGAAGCTTTCTTT. This chain joins TRBV30 and TRBJ1-1; no clear D. The CDR3 spans 11 residues. CDR1 GTSNPN and CDR2 SVGIG come from the germline V gene (reference sequence). The V end lost 4 bases, the J end lost 6 bases, and 9 bases lay between the germline ends.

V gene TRBV7-9 combines with J gene TRBJ1-1; D is unresolved. V gave up 0 bases and J gave up 4 bases, with 12 bases separating them. In germline, CDR1 is SEHNR, CDR2 FQNEAQ (reference sequence). This CDR3 is built from 15 residues. CDR3: CASSLALEVGTEAFF. In DNA form, the CDR3 reads TGTGCCAGCAGCTTAGCGCTTGAGGTTGGCACTGAAGCTTTCTTT. Based on the CDR3 plus reference TRBV7-9 and TRBJ1-1, the full variable domain is DTGVSQNPRHKITKRGQNVTFRCDPISEHNRLYWYRQTLGQGPEFLTYFQNEAQLEKSRLLSDRFSAERPKGSFSTLEIQRTEQGDSAMYLCASSLALEVGTEAFFGQGTRLTVV.

The chain recombines TRBV7-8 with TRBJ2-1; 15 nucleotides line up with TRBD2. Trimming removed 8 bases from V and 2 bases from J; junction bases left unmatched: 10. CDR1 and CDR2 (germline): SGHVS, FQNEAQ. The CDR3 sequence is 18 residues long. DNA of the CDR3: TGTGCCAGCCGCTCAAGGACTAGCGGGAGGGATGCCTACAATGAGCAGTTCTTC. Amino acid sequence: CASRSRTSGRDAYNEQFF. Full variable domain (missing parts from reference TRBV7-8 and TRBJ2-1): GAGVSQSPRYKVAKRGQDVALRCDPISGHVSLFWYQQALGQGPEFLTYFQNEAQLDKSGLPSDRFFAERPEGSVSTLKIQRTQQEDSAVYLCASRSRTSGRDAYNEQFFGPGTRLTVL.

V is TRBV6-6 and J is TRBJ2-7; 8 bases agree with TRBD2. Trimming at V came to 6 bases and at J to 2 bases, leaving 6 bases not matched to a gene. The CDR3 runs to 14 residues. Germline V CDR1 and CDR2: MNHNY, SVGAGI (reference sequence). This CDR3 is CASRIAGPTYEQYF. The CDR3, as DNA: TGTGCCAGCAGAATAGCGGGACCAACCTACGAGCAGTACTTC.